This T cell receptor beta chain derives from a study of OX40 agonist ivuxolimab in advanced cancers. Study results and limitations: People who partly responded at 0.1-3.0 mg/kg had some of the least clonal expansion seen. Compared with CD4+, CD8+ T cells on average had more expanded clones.

Trimming removed 6 bases from V and 9 bases from J; junction bases left unmatched: 9. The CDR3 totals 15 residues. From germline, CDR1 is MDHEN and CDR2 SYDVKM. Measured with immunoSEQ multiplex PCR; TCRdb has only the in-frame clones, and not every one. The table records 25,000 to 30,000 clones, around 85% of them present only once. Concerning this clone itself: Its antigen is undetermined.

The chain uses TRBV28 and TRBJ1-6; 9 bases match TRBD1. This TCR came from an adult with an advanced solid tumor such as melanoma, head and neck, liver or kidney cancer. The input for sequencing was CD4+ or CD8+ T cells sorted from blood, taken in a trial of the OX40 agonist ivuxolimab. The CDR3 sequence: CASSPIRDRVSPLHF. CDR3 bases: TGTGCCAGCAGCCCCATCCGGGACAGGGTTTCACCCCTCCACTTT.